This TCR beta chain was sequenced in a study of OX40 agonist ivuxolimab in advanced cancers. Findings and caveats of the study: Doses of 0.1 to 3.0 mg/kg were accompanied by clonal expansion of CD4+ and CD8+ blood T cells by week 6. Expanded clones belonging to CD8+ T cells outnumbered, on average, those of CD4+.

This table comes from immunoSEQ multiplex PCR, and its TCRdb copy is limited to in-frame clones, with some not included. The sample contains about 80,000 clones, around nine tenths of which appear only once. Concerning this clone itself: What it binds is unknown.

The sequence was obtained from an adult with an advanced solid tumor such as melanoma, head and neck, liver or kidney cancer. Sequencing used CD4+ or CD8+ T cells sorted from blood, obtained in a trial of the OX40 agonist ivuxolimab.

The CDR3 DNA sequence: TGTGCCAGCAAACCTCAGGGGAACACTGAAGCTTTCTTT. Its translation: CASKPQGNTEAFF. The chain carries TRBV6-1 and TRBJ1-1; D possibly corresponds to TRBD1 (5 bases). Deletions cut 7 bases from V and 1 base from J, with 10 bases between. The CDR3 length is 13 residues. Germline V gene sequence: CDR1 MNHNS, CDR2 SASEGT.